These 32 T cell receptor beta chains were sequenced from one sample in a study of cytomegalovirus exposure and HLA in healthy donors. Primers for the PCR totalled 60 Vbeta and 13 Jbeta. Data came from immunoSEQ multiplex PCR; TCRdb stores just in-frame clones and leaves some out. Of tens of thousands of clones in the sample, less than 70% are singletons; the top ten hold roughly 12%. Sequences were obtained from PBMCs. Receptors originate from a human donor in good health.

The CDR3 DNA sequence: TGTGCCAGCAGCTTAGGACTACTGTATGCCGGGGAGCTGTTTTTT. This gives the protein CASSLGLLYAGELFF. The chain recombines TRBV5-6 with TRBJ2-2, with a weak D call TRBD2 (6 bases). The CDR3 runs to 15 residues. The V and J ends lost 2 bases and 6 bases respectively, with 14 bases between them. The germline V gene has CDR1 SGHDT and CDR2 YYEEEE.

The rearrangement uses TRBV10-1 and TRBJ1-3; D remains unclear. The CDR3 runs to 16 residues. The germline V gene encodes CDR1 WNHNN and CDR2 SYGVQD (reference sequence). Between the trimmed V and J ends, which lost 2 bases and 3 bases, there was a span of 14 bases. The CDR3 is CASSEGAFASGNTIYF. DNA of the CDR3: TGCGCCAGCAGTGAGGGAGCCTTCGCGAGTGGAAACACCATATATTTT.

V is TRBV10-1 and J is TRBJ2-1, with D possibly matching TRBD2 (6 bases). From germline, CDR1 is WNHNN and CDR2 SYGVQD (reference sequence). There are 15 residues in the CDR3. V was shortened by 7 bases and J by 10 bases, with 23 bases between the two germline ends. CDR3: CASNAPGLILREQFF. CDR3 nucleotide sequence: TGCGCCAGCAATGCACCGGGACTGATCTTAAGAGAGCAGTTCTTC.

V and J are TRBV29-1 and TRBJ2-5, with 12 bases identical to TRBD2. Per germline, CDR1 SQVTM and CDR2 ANQGSEA. The CDR3 runs 16 residues. Germline trimming cut 4 bases from V and 0 bases from J; bases unmatched to any gene: 6. In DNA, the CDR3 is TGCAGCGTTGCTAGCGGGGGGGCCGGGTACCAAGAGACCCAGTACTTC. Translating gives CSVASGGAGYQETQYF. The full variable domain, with the rest looked up from reference TRBV29-1 and TRBJ2-5, is SAVISQKPSRDICQRGTSLTIQCQVDSQVTMMFWYRQQPGQSLTLIATANQGSEATYESGFVIDKFPISRPNLTFSTLTVSNMSPEDSSIYLCSVASGGAGYQETQYFGPGTRLLVL.

A few counts support this clone. The rearrangement uses TRBV27 and TRBJ1-1, with D uncertain. Trimming cost V 3 bases and J 0 bases, with 8 bases left between them. Germline-derived CDR1 and CDR2 are MNHEY and SMNVEV (reference sequence). The CDR3 spans 14 residues. The CDR3 nucleotides read TGTGCCAGCAGTTTCCATCAGATGAACACTGAAGCTTTCTTT. Residues: CASSFHQMNTEAFF.

The V gene is TRBV12-5, the J gene TRBJ1-1; TRBD1 matches at 8 bases. With V trimmed by 5 bases and J by 0 bases, 14 bases remained unmatched. CDR1 LGHNT and CDR2 FRNRAP come from the germline V gene. The CDR3 spans 18 residues. The CDR3 loop reads CASGGVGQGASMNTEAFF. CDR3 nucleotides: TGTGCTAGTGGTGGGGTGGGGCAGGGGGCTAGCATGAACACTGAAGCTTTCTTT.

This chain joins TRBV2 and TRBJ1-1, with a possible D match to TRBD1 (5 bases). The CDR3 spans 11 residues. V dropped 5 bases and J dropped 8 bases, with 9 bases sitting between them. The V gene's germline CDR1 is SNHLY and CDR2 FYNNEI. The CDR3 DNA reads as TGTGCCAGCAGTACGGACAACGAAGCTTTCTTT. Translation gives CASSTDNEAFF.

This clone turned up a few times. The V call is TRBV25-1, the J call TRBJ2-1; 13 bases line up with TRBD2. CDR1 and CDR2 (germline): MGHDK, SYGVNS. The CDR3 length is 17 residues. V lost 3 bases, J lost 4 bases, and 6 bases stayed unmatched. Here the CDR3 DNA reads TGTGCCAGCAGTGAGCCCGGGACTAGCGGGAAGTACAATGAGCAGTTCTTC. Its protein is CASSEPGTSGKYNEQFF.

The rearrangement links TRBV5-5 to TRBJ2-3; 11 bases agree with TRBD1. Germline V gives CDR1 SGHKS, CDR2 YYEKEE (reference sequence). There are 15 residues in the CDR3. Losses at the gene ends were 4 bases for V and 11 bases for J; bases not matched to a gene: 12. The CDR3 loop is CASSGTRDRGSQQYF. The CDR3 DNA is TGTGCCAGCAGCGGGACCCGGGACAGGGGGTCCCAGCAGTATTTT.

The V call is TRBV29-1, the J call TRBJ1-1; 9 bases map to TRBD1. The CDR3 runs to 14 residues. Germline loops: CDR1 SQVTM, CDR2 ANQGSEA. V dropped 7 bases and J dropped 4; count of bases not matched to a gene: 10. As DNA, the CDR3 is TGCAGCGCAACCGGACAGGGGACGGGCACTGAAGCTTTCTTT. The encoded protein is CSATGQGTGTEAFF.

The chain carries TRBV5-4 and TRBJ2-7; D perhaps matches TRBD2 (5 bases). Trimming shortened V by 0 bases and J by 3 bases, and 7 bases separated the two germline ends. The CDR3 has 13 amino acids. CDR1 SGHNT and CDR2 YYREEE come from the germline V gene (reference sequence). The CDR3 DNA follows: TGTGCCAGCAGCTTGGACGGGATCTACGAGCAGTACTTC. It encodes CASSLDGIYEQYF.

This rearrangement joins TRBV6-5 to TRBJ2-1, with 7 positions matching TRBD1. The CDR3 totals 15 residues. V was pared by 2 bases and J by 3 bases, with 4 bases of the junction left unmatched. CDR1 is MNHEY and CDR2 is SVGAGI in the germline V gene. CDR3 nucleotide sequence: TGTGCCAGCAGTTACGAGGGACAGCGCTACAATGAGCAGTTCTTC. It is translated as CASSYEGQRYNEQFF.

This clone has just a few counts. V is TRBV15 and J is TRBJ1-2, with D possibly TRBD1 on 6 matching bases. Germline V CDR1 and CDR2: LNHNV, YYDKDF (reference sequence). This CDR3 is built from 15 residues. Trimming cost V 1 base and J 8 bases, with 17 bases left between them. This CDR3 is CATSRARGAAPGYTF. The CDR3 nucleotides are TGTGCCACCAGCAGAGCACGGGGGGCGGCCCCCGGCTACACCTTC.

The V call is TRBV27, the J call TRBJ2-7, with 9 nucleotides matching TRBD2. Germline V gives CDR1 MNHEY, CDR2 SMNVEV (reference sequence). Trimming cost V 6 bases and J 3 bases; bases outside gene matches: 9. The CDR3 length is 15 residues. This CDR3 is CASSRTSGPIYEQYF. The CDR3 nucleotides read TGTGCCAGCAGCCGAACTAGCGGGCCTATCTACGAGCAGTACTTC.

This clone is medium-sized in the sample. V usage is TRBV4-1 and J usage is TRBJ2-7, with 9 nucleotides matching TRBD2. Germline V CDR1 and CDR2: MGHRA, YSYEKL. The CDR3 extends over 17 amino acids. V shed 4 bases and J 2 bases; nucleotides not matched to a gene: 12. CDR3 residues: CASSPSSLAGTPYEQYF. CDR3 sequence (DNA): TGCGCCAGCAGCCCCTCAAGTCTAGCGGGGACACCCTACGAGCAGTACTTC.

This chain uses TRBV9 with TRBJ2-1, with 7 bases lining up with TRBD1. CDR1 and CDR2 (germline): SGDLS, YYNGEE. Trimming took 1 base from V and 2 from J; bases not matched to a gene: 0. The CDR3 sequence is 14 residues long. CDR3 sequence: CASSVQGAYNEQFF. The CDR3 DNA sequence: TGTGCCAGCAGCGTACAGGGGGCCTACAATGAGCAGTTCTTC. Based on the CDR3 plus reference TRBV9 and TRBJ2-1, the full variable domain is DSGVTQTPKHLITATGQRVTLRCSPRSGDLSVYWYQQSLDQGLQFLIQYYNGEERAKGNILERFSAQQFPDLHSELNLSSLELGDSALYFCASSVQGAYNEQFFGPGTRLTVL.

V usage is TRBV2 and J usage is TRBJ1-1; no reliable D call. V lost 6 bases and J 6 bases, leaving 8 bases between the germline ends. The germline V gene has CDR1 SNHLY and CDR2 FYNNEI. CDR3 length: 11 amino acids. CDR3 loop: CASRFQAEAFF. The CDR3 DNA reads TGTGCCAGCAGGTTTCAGGCTGAAGCTTTCTTT.

The rearrangement joins TRBV4-3 to TRBJ1-2; D is perhaps TRBD1 (5 bases). Per germline, CDR1 LGHNA and CDR2 YSLEER. The CDR3 has 14 residues. V gave up 2 bases and J gave up 1 base, with 8 bases separating them. CDR3 sequence: CASSQSGYNYGYTF. CDR3 DNA sequence: TGCGCCAGCAGCCAATCAGGGTATAACTATGGCTACACCTTC.

This clone came up a few times. J is TRBJ1-1 and V is TRBV5-4; weak D call: TRBD1 (6 bases). The CDR3 covers 14 residues. Looked up from germline, CDR1 is SGHNT and CDR2 is YYREEE (reference sequence). V was clipped by 4 bases and J by 6 bases, with 16 bases between them. CDR3 sequence (DNA): TGTGCCAGCAGCACCCGGGACACGGCTTCTGAAGCTTTCTTT. Protein product: CASSTRDTASEAFF.

J is TRBJ1-1 and V is TRBV19, with a possible D match to TRBD1 (6 bases). This CDR3 comprises 16 residues. Germline lookup yields CDR1 LNHDA and CDR2 SQIVND (reference sequence). Trimming removed 5 bases at V and 3 bases at J, with 19 bases between. CDR3 protein: CASSAYTRGGDTEAFF. CDR3 nucleotide sequence: TGTGCCAGTAGTGCCTACACCAGGGGAGGGGACACTGAAGCTTTCTTT.

This clone was counted once. This chain connects TRBV7-2 to TRBJ1-5, with D unclear. Germline CDR1 reads SGHTA; CDR2 reads FQGNSA. The CDR3 covers 15 residues. Trimming cost V 2 bases and J 5 bases, with 13 bases left between them. Here the CDR3 reads CASSLMGSPHQPQHF. The CDR3 DNA reads as TGTGCCAGCAGCTTAATGGGTAGCCCCCATCAGCCCCAGCATTTT.

V gene TRBV15 combines with J gene TRBJ2-7; 8 bases line up with TRBD1. CDR3 size: 11 residues. The junction had 5 bases not matched to a gene; V was cut back by 5 bases and J by 11 bases. Germline V lookup: CDR1 LNHNV, CDR2 YYDKDF (reference sequence). CDR3 residues: CATSSDRVEYF. The CDR3 DNA sequence: TGTGCCACCAGCTCGGACAGGGTAGAGTACTTC.

V and J are TRBV4-1 and TRBJ2-3; tentatively, D is TRBD2 (6 bases). This CDR3 is built from 20 residues. Germline V gene sequence: CDR1 MGHRA, CDR2 YSYEKL. V lost 0 bases and J 0 bases, leaving 22 bases between the germline ends. The CDR3 bases are TGCGCCAGCAGCCAAGATCGCCGAAACCGGGGGATTTCTAGCACAGATACGCAGTATTTT. This translates into CASSQDRRNRGISSTDTQYF.

The sample holds many counts of this clone. V gene TRBV4-1 combines with J gene TRBJ1-2; 7 bases fit TRBD1. This CDR3 comprises 16 residues. Germline V gene sequence: CDR1 MGHRA, CDR2 YSYEKL. Trimming at V came to 4 bases and at J to 5 bases, leaving 13 bases not matched to a gene. The CDR3 reads CASSLPSHRGEYGYTF. DNA for the CDR3: TGCGCCAGCAGCCTGCCCTCGCACAGGGGTGAATATGGCTACACCTTC.

V usage is TRBV13 and J usage is TRBJ1-2, with 8 bases that match TRBD1. This CDR3 is built from 14 residues. The trim removed 7 bases at V and 4 bases at J, leaving 8 bases unmatched. The V gene's germline CDR1 is PRHDT and CDR2 FYEKMQ (reference sequence). The CDR3: CASTLKTGVYGYTF. CDR3 coding DNA: TGTGCCAGCACCCTCAAGACAGGGGTCTATGGCTACACCTTC. Full variable domain (remainder filled in from reference TRBV13 and TRBJ1-2): AAGVIQSPRHLIKEKRETATLKCYPIPRHDTVYWYQQGPGQDPQFLISFYEKMQSDKGSIPDRFSAQQFSDYHSELNMSSLELGDSALYFCASTLKTGVYGYTFGSGTRLTVV.

The J gene is TRBJ2-2, the V gene TRBV2; TRBD2 matches at 9 bases. CDR3 length: 15 residues. From germline, CDR1 is SNHLY and CDR2 FYNNEI. Losses at the gene ends were 6 bases for V and 6 bases for J; bases not matched to a gene: 8. Here the CDR3 DNA reads TGTGCCAGCAGGCAAGCGGGGGGCAGGTCCGGGGAGCTGTTTTTT. This gives the protein CASRQAGGRSGELFF.

CDR3 in DNA: TGTGCCAGCAGTTATGGACAGGGGAGGGGAAACACCATATATTTT. Translating gives CASSYGQGRGNTIYF. V gene TRBV6-6 combines with J gene TRBJ1-3; 9 nucleotides align to TRBD1. V lost 3 bases to trimming and J lost 4 bases; unmatched junction nucleotides: 4. The germline CDR1 and CDR2 sequences are MNHNY and SVGAGI (reference sequence). The CDR3 contains 15 residues.

This chain connects TRBV28 to TRBJ1-1; 7 nucleotides align to TRBD1. J gave up 4 bases and V 5 bases, and 10 bases lay outside the gene matches. This CDR3 region has 15 residues. Germline V gene sequence: CDR1 MDHEN, CDR2 SYDVKM. The CDR3: CASSPLTGTVTEAFF. CDR3 DNA sequence: TGTGCCAGCAGTCCTTTGACAGGGACAGTCACTGAAGCTTTCTTT.

The rearrangement uses TRBV2 and TRBJ1-6, with D unclear. V was shortened by 5 bases and J by 12 bases, with 14 bases between the two germline ends. The CDR3 runs to 13 residues. Germline-derived CDR1 and CDR2 are SNHLY and FYNNEI. The CDR3, as DNA: TGTGCCAGCAGTCCCGAGGAATTCGTACCCCTCCACTTT. It specifies CASSPEEFVPLHF.

CDR3 nucleotide sequence: TGTGCCAGCATTTCAGCGGGGGCCGACAATGAGCAGTTCTTC. Translation gives CASISAGADNEQFF. The chain employs TRBV6-5 and TRBJ2-1, with 8 bases that match TRBD2. The junction had 7 bases not matched to a gene; V was cut back by 7 bases and J by 5 bases. Germline CDR1 MNHEY, CDR2 SVGAGI. The CDR3 has 14 residues.

Only a few counts were recorded for this clone. The chain carries TRBV2 and TRBJ2-2; TRBD2 is a possible D gene (5 bases). Trimming removed 5 bases from V and 0 bases from J, with 10 bases in between. This CDR3 has 15 residues. Germline V gives CDR1 SNHLY, CDR2 FYNNEI. The CDR3 bases are TGTGCCAGCAGTCGGAGCGGCCCGAACACCGGGGAGCTGTTTTTT. Protein: CASSRSGPNTGELFF.

This sequence joins TRBV6-5 and TRBJ1-1; a weak D match, TRBD1 (5 bases). Trimming left V 7 bases short and J 3 bases short, with 12 bases between. Germline V gene data show CDR1 as MNHEY and CDR2 as SVGAGI. The CDR3 is 13 residues long. CDR3 sequence: CASTAGDYTEAFF. The DNA for the CDR3 is TGTGCCAGCACCGCTGGGGACTACACTGAAGCTTTCTTT.